This T cell receptor beta chain was recovered during a study of blood T cell repertoires in COVID-19. The overall study: Some COVID-19 samples were acute and others convalescent; all came from the United States, Italy and Spain. Sources were T cells, B-cell-depleted T cells, or PBMCs; the material itself was cDNA or gDNA.

How the authors handled the data: Amplifying reference gene primers gave estimates of nucleated cell counts. Assay: immunoSEQ multiplex PCR; the TCRdb copy retains only in-frame clones and omits some. V and J calls and clone size are those listed in that table; D and trimming were worked out from the DNA. The sample holds about 200,000 clones, about 91% seen once. This CDR3 has 14 amino acids. Trimming removed 2 bases at V and 6 bases at J, with 12 bases between. The germline V gene encodes CDR1 LGHDT and CDR2 YNNKEL (reference sequence). V is TRBV3-1 (or the pseudogene TRBV3-2) and J is TRBJ2-3; D perhaps matches TRBD1 (6 bases). Sequenced: peripheral blood. The clonotype comes from a young man with acute or convalescent COVID-19. The CDR3 region is CASSQSTGTDTQYF. CDR3 in DNA: TGTGCCAGCAGCCAATCTACAGGGACGGATACGCAGTATTTT.